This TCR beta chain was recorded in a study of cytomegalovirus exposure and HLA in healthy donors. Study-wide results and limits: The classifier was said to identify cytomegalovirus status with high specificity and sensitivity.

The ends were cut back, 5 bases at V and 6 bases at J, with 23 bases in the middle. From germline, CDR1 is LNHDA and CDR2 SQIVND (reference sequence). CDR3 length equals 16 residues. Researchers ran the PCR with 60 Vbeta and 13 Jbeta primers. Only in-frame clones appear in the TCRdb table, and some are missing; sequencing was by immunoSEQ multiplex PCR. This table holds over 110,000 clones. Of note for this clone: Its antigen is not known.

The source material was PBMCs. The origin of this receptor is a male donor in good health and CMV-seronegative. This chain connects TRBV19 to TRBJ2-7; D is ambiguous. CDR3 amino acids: CASSSFIQVPAGEQYF. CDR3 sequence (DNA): TGTGCCAGTAGTTCTTTTATCCAGGTCCCGGCAGGCGAGCAGTACTTC. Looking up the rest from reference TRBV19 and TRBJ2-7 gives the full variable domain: DGGITQSPKYLFRKEGQNVTLSCEQNLNHDAMYWYRQDPGQGLRLIYYSQIVNDFQKGDIAEGYSVSREKKESFPLTVTSAQKNPTAFYLCASSSFIQVPAGEQYFGPGTRLTVT.